This T cell receptor beta chain was identified in a study of OX40 agonist ivuxolimab in advanced cancers. Regarding the research as a whole: Ivuxolimab was an agonistic, fully human IgG2 monoclonal antibody directed against OX40 (CD134), a costimulatory receptor. Patients were allowed to have had prior anti-PD-1, anti-PD-L1 or anti-CTLA-4 therapy, and more than 30% of the dose-escalation patients had previously received checkpoint inhibitors. The purpose of peripheral TCRbeta sequencing was to test whether ivuxolimab changed TCR sequence diversity and led to clonal T-cell expansion. Partial responses occurred in three dose-escalation patients: two with cutaneous melanoma and one with hepatocellular carcinoma. The paper describes the monotherapy dose-escalation part (N ≈ 52 patients) of the phase I trial of ivuxolimab. Intravenous ivuxolimab was administered to patients every 2 weeks at six dose levels: 0.01, 0.1, 0.3, 1.5, 3 and 10 mg/kg. Among the approximately 50 dose-escalation patients, about 19 had hepatocellular carcinoma, roughly 15 melanoma, 9 renal cell carcinoma and 9 head and neck cancer. In the dose-escalation cohort, 82.7% of patients were male, and the mean age was roughly 60 years with a range of roughly 20 to 80.

What the study reported, not specific to this receptor: At doses of 0.1 to 3.0 mg/kg, clonal expansion of both CD4+ and CD8+ blood T cells was observed from baseline to week 6. After ivuxolimab, CD8+ T cells had more expanded clones than CD4+ T cells on average. In partial responders in the 0.1-3.0 mg/kg groups, normalized peripheral clonal expansion was found to be among the lowest, especially among CD8+ T cells. Low levels of normalized T-cell clonal expansion were also seen in some patients who did not respond. Which antigens the clonally expanded peripheral T cells were specific for was not determined.

The trial excluded patients who had a history of autoimmune disease or were on systemic immunosuppression. Peripheral blood for TCR sequencing was drawn from every dose cohort at baseline, at cycle 4 day 1 and at cycle 7 day 1. Samples came from an open-label, multicenter, first-in-human phase I dose-escalation trial of ivuxolimab. Adults with locally advanced or metastatic melanoma, renal cell, hepatocellular, or head and neck squamous cell carcinoma were enrolled in the trial. Before TCR sequencing, CD4+ and CD8+ T cells were separately sorted from peripheral blood. Trimming leaves V shorter by 4 bases and J shorter by 0 bases, with the junction holding 6 bases beyond the gene matches. The germline V gene (reference sequence) supplies CDR1 SGHKS and CDR2 YYEKEE. The CDR3, cysteine through phenylalanine, is 15 amino acids long. This entry keeps only the CDR3 DNA: 45 bases, framed from base 1. Genomic DNA was isolated from the sorted cells so that the TCRbeta CDR3 region could be sequenced. The immunoSEQ Assay was used for sequencing of TCRbeta CDR3 regions. Here the immuneACCESS table is served through TCRdb, limited to in-frame sequences with V and J called. Missing clones are a known gap in these copies; in checked studies unresolved V genes cover under half, and the rest lacks a known reason. This sample holds tens of thousands of clones; almost 95% were observed only once. The ten largest account for 15% to 20% of the sample.

Concerning this clone itself: No cognate antigen has been identified for it. Base qualities are not at hand, and no much larger clone is one base apart.

The clonotype was recovered from an adult with an advanced solid tumor such as melanoma, head and neck, liver or kidney cancer. This specimen was CD4+ or CD8+ T cells sorted from blood, taken in a trial of the OX40 agonist ivuxolimab. The chain joins TRBV5-5 to TRBJ2-7; TRBD1 lines up with 8 middle nucleotides. The DNA is as follows: TGTGCCAGCAGCCGACGGGACAGGAGCTCCTACGAGCAGTACTTC. It specifies CASSRRDRSSYEQYF.